Below, 10 T cell receptor beta chains from the same sample are listed, as sequenced in a study of CD8+ T cells in alopecia areata. Isolated RNA was reverse transcribed into cDNA used as the sequencing template. Using immunoSEQ multiplex PCR, the repertoire was profiled, and TCRdb retains in-frame clones only, with some absent. The profile shows about 140,000 clones, around 58% of them singletons. Sequencing was performed on CD4+ T cells sorted from blood, taken at week 0. The receptors derive from a human donor with alopecia areata.

This clone was recorded a few times. The CDR3 reads CASSQDREGTNTGELFF. DNA of the CDR3: TGTGCCAGCAGCCAAGATAGAGAGGGAACGAACACCGGGGAGCTGTTTTTT. This rearrangement joins TRBV4-2 to TRBJ2-2; a weak D match, TRBD2 (5 bases). V lost 0 bases and J lost 0, with 11 bases in between. Germline V CDR1 and CDR2: LGHNA, YNFKEQ. The CDR3 extends over 17 amino acids.

The gene calls are TRBV2 and TRBJ2-6; D is unclear. V was pared by 5 bases and J by 4 bases, with 9 bases between. CDR3 length equals 14 residues. Germline V gene data show CDR1 as SNHLY and CDR2 as FYNNEI. The CDR3 bases are TGTGCCAGCAGTCAGGACCTCGGGGCCAACGTCCTGACTTTC. This translates into CASSQDLGANVLTF.

This chain links TRBV4-2 with TRBJ2-1; the D gene could be TRBD1 or TRBD2 (5 bases each). Per the germline V gene, CDR1 is LGHNA and CDR2 is YNFKEQ. CDR3 length equals 13 residues. V lost 0 bases to trimming and J lost 11 bases, with 11 bases between them. The CDR3 spells CASSQERGSKQFF. In nucleotides, the CDR3 is TGTGCCAGCAGCCAAGAGAGGGGATCAAAGCAGTTCTTC.

The chain couples TRBV5-5 to TRBJ2-5; D uncertain. Trimming took off 1 base at V and 5 bases at J, with 18 bases between the two ends. Germline V gene data show CDR1 as SGHKS and CDR2 as YYEKEE (reference sequence). The CDR3 contains 16 residues. The CDR3 is CASSLSVRDLPETQYF. As DNA, the CDR3 is TGTGCCAGCAGCTTGTCCGTCCGCGACCTCCCGGAGACCCAGTACTTC.

This clone was counted a few times. The V gene is TRBV29-1, the J gene TRBJ2-7; TRBD1 agrees at 7 bases. This CDR3 has 14 residues. Germline V lookup: CDR1 SQVTM, CDR2 ANQGSEA. V lost 6 bases and J lost 0; bases outside the gene matches: 8. CDR3: CSVKGQRSSYEQYF. CDR3 nucleotide sequence: TGCAGCGTCAAGGGACAGAGAAGCTCCTACGAGCAGTACTTC.

Notes on this clone: At the DNA level, this CDR3 is encoded by other sequences in the same sample as well. The chain employs TRBV29-1 and TRBJ1-1; D is undetermined. CDR1 is SQVTM, CDR2 ANQGSEA, per germline. Deletions cut 3 bases from V and 4 bases from J, with 9 bases between. The CDR3 totals 12 residues. The CDR3 nucleotides read TGCAGCGTTGATCGGGGAACCACTGAAGCTTTCTTT. Residues: CSVDRGTTEAFF.

The V gene is TRBV11-2, the J gene TRBJ1-1, with D unclear. Between the trimmed V and J ends, which lost 8 bases and 8 bases, there was a span of 12 bases. This CDR3 is built from 11 residues. Germline V gives CDR1 SGHAT, CDR2 FQNNGV. This chain's CDR3 is CASGKNVEAFF. CDR3 sequence (DNA): TGTGCCAGCGGCAAGAATGTCGAAGCTTTCTTT.

This rearrangement joins TRBV29-1 to TRBJ1-1, with D possibly matching TRBD1 (5 bases). V was clipped by 5 bases and J by 1 base, with 14 bases between them. CDR1 and CDR2 from the germline V gene are SQVTM and ANQGSEA. CDR3 length: 14 residues. CDR3 coding DNA: TGCAGCGTTCATTCTGGAGGGACGAACACTGAAGCTTTCTTT. Its translation: CSVHSGGTNTEAFF.

The chain couples TRBV7-2 to TRBJ1-1, with D perhaps TRBD1 (6 bases). V lost 3 bases and J lost 11, with 22 bases in between. Germline V gives CDR1 SGHTA, CDR2 FQGNSA. The CDR3 runs 15 residues. This CDR3 is CASSLNKGTGIRAFF. CDR3 coding DNA: TGTGCCAGCAGCTTGAACAAGGGTACAGGGATAAGGGCTTTCTTT.

This clone was counted only a few times. This chain connects TRBV6-1 to TRBJ2-2, with D perhaps TRBD1 (5 bases). The V gene's germline CDR1 is MNHNS and CDR2 SASEGT. CDR3 length: 13 residues. The V end lost 7 bases, the J end lost 0 bases, and 6 bases lay between the germline ends. CDR3 DNA sequence: TGTGCCAGCACAGGGACGAACACCGGGGAGCTGTTTTTT. Its translation is CASTGTNTGELFF.